A single T cell receptor (beta chain) is shown here with its context. No antigen is known for it. TCRdb keeps only in-frame clones here, not all; method: immunoSEQ multiplex PCR. This table holds 64,000 or so clones, 70% to 80% found once. This sample was included in a study of radiotherapy plus CTLA-4 blockade in lung cancer. Study-wide points: Early clonal dynamics of blood T cells, together with interferon-beta, were reported as the best response predictor. Expansion in blood of tumor-derived TCR clones was seen after radiotherapy plus ipilimumab.

The CDR3 extends over 11 amino acids. Per the germline V gene, CDR1 is MNHEY and CDR2 is SVGAGI. V lost 6 bases to trimming and J lost 7 bases; unmatched junction nucleotides: 0. The sample here was peripheral blood, taken from a patient treated with radiotherapy plus ipilimumab. This sequence originates from a human donor with non-small cell lung cancer whose response to radiotherapy plus ipilimumab could not be evaluated. The chain has TRBV6-5 and TRBJ2-1, with 7 bases lining up with TRBD1. The DNA for the CDR3 is TGTGCCAGCAGGACAGGGAATGAGCAGTTCTTC. It yields the protein CASRTGNEQFF.